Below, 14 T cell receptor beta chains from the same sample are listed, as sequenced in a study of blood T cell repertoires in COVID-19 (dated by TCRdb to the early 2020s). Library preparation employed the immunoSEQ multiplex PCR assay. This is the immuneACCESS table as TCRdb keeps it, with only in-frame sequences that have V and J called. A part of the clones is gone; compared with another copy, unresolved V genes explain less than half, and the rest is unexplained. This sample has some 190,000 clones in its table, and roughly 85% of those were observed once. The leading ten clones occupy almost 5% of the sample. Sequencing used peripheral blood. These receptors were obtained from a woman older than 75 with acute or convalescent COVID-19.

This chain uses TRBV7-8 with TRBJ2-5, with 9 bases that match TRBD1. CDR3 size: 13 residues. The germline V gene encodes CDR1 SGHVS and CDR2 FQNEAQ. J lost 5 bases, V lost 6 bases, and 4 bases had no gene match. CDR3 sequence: CASSRDRGETQYF. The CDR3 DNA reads TGTGCCAGCAGTCGAGACAGGGGGGAGACCCAGTACTTC. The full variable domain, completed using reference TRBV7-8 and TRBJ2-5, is GAGVSQSPRYKVAKRGQDVALRCDPISGHVSLFWYQQALGQGPEFLTYFQNEAQLDKSGLPSDRFFAERPEGSVSTLKIQRTQQEDSAVYLCASSRDRGETQYFGPGTRLLVL.

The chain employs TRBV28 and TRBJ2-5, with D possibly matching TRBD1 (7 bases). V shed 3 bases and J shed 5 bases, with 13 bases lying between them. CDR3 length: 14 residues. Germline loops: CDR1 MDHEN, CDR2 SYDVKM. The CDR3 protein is CASSFSRGDETQYF. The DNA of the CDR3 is TGTGCCAGCAGTTTTTCCAGGGGGGACGAGACCCAGTACTTC. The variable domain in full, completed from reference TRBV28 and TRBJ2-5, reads DVKVTQSSRYLVKRTGEKVFLECVQDMDHENMFWYRQDPGLGLRLIYFSYDVKMKEKGDIPEGYSVSREKKERFSLILESASTNQTSMYLCASSFSRGDETQYFGPGTRLLVL.

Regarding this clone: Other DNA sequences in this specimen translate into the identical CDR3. CDR3 sequence reads: CASSPGQTYNEQFF. The CDR3 region has the DNA TGCGCCAGCAGCCCTGGACAGACATACAATGAGCAGTTCTTC. J is TRBJ2-1 and V is TRBV5-1; perhaps TRBD1 as D (6 bases). The CDR3 runs 14 residues. CDR1 and CDR2 from the germline V gene are SGHRS and YFSETQ. Trimming removed 4 bases from V and 4 bases from J, with 12 bases in between.

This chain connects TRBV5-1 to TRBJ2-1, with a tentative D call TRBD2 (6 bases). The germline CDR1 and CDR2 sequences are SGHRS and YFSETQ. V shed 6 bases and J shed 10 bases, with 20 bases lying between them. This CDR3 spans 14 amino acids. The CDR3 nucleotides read TGCGCCAGCACCTCACCGACGGGGGTTGGAGAGCAGTTCTTC. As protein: CASTSPTGVGEQFF.

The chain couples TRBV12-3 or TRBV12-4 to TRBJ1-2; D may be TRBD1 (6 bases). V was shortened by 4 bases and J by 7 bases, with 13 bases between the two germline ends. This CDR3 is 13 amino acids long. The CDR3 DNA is TGTGCCAGCAGTTATAACAGGGATACTGGCTACACCTTC. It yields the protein CASSYNRDTGYTF.

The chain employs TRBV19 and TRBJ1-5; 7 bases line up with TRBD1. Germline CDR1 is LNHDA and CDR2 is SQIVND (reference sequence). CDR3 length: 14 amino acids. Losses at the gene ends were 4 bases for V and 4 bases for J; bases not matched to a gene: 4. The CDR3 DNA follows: TGTGCCAGTAGTACGACAGGGAAGAATCAGCCCCAGCATTTT. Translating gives CASSTTGKNQPQHF.

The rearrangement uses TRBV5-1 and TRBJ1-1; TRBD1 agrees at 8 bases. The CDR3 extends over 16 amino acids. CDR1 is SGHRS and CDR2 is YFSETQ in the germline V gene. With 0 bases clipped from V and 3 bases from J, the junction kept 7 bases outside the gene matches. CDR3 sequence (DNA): TGCGCCAGCAGCTTGGGACAGGGGAGGTCGGACACTGAAGCTTTCTTT. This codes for CASSLGQGRSDTEAFF.

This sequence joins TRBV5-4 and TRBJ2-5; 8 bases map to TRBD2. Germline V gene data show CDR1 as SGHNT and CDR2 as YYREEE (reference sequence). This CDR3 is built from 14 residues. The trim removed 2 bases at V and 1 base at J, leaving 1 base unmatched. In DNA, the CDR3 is TGTGCCAGCAGCTTTAGCGGGGCCCAAGAGACCCAGTACTTC. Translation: CASSFSGAQETQYF.

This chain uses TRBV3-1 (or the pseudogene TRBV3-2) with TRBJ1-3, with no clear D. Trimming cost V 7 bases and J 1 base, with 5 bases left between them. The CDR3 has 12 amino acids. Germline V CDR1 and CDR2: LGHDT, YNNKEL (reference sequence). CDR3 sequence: CASTLSGNTIYF. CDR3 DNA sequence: TGTGCCAGCACCCTATCTGGAAACACCATATATTTT.

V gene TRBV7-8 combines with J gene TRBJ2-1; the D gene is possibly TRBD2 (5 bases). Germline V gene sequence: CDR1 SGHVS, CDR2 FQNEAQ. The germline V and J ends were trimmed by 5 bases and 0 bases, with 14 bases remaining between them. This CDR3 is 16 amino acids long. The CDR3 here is CASSAFTSTSYNEQFF. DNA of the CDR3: TGTGCCAGCAGCGCGTTCACTAGTACCTCCTACAATGAGCAGTTCTTC. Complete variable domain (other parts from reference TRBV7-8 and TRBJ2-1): GAGVSQSPRYKVAKRGQDVALRCDPISGHVSLFWYQQALGQGPEFLTYFQNEAQLDKSGLPSDRFFAERPEGSVSTLKIQRTQQEDSAVYLCASSAFTSTSYNEQFFGPGTRLTVL.

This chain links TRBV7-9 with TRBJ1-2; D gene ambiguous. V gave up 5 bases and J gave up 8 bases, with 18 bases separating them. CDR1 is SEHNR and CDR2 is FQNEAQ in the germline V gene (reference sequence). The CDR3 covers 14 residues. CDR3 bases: TGTGCCAGCAGCCCGACACCGTCGGGGAACGGCTACACCTTC. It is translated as CASSPTPSGNGYTF.

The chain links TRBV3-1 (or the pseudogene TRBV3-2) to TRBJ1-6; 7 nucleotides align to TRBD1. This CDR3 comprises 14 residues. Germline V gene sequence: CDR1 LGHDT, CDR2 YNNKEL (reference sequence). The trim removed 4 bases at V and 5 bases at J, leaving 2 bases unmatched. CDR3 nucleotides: TGTGCCAGCAGCCTCGGGACAGATAATTCACCCCTCCACTTT. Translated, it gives CASSLGTDNSPLHF.

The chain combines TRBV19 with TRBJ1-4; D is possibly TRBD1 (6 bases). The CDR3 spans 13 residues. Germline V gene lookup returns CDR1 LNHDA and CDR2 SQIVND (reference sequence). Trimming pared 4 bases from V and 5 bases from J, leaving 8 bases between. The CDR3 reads CASSRTVNEKLFF. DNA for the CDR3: TGTGCCAGTAGTAGGACAGTGAATGAAAAACTGTTTTTT. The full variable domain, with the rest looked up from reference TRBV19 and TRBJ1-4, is DGGITQSPKYLFRKEGQNVTLSCEQNLNHDAMYWYRQDPGQGLRLIYYSQIVNDFQKGDIAEGYSVSREKKESFPLTVTSAQKNPTAFYLCASSRTVNEKLFFGSGTQLSVL.

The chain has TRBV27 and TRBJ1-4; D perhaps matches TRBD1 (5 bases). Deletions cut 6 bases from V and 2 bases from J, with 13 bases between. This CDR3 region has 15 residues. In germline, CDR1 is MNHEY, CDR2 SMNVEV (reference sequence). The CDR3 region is CASSFDSATNEKLFF. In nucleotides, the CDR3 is TGTGCCAGCAGCTTCGACAGTGCCACTAATGAAAAACTGTTTTTT.